This T cell receptor (beta chain) was found in a study of T cells in Graves' hyperthyroidism and ophthalmopathy. Extraction of PBMCs used around 9.6 ml of fresh peripheral blood. Turning to this clonotype: Its target is not known.

Study-wide findings and caveats: Blood also contained most expanded thyroid clonotypes above 0.001.

Amplification of TCR beta CDR3 regions was performed using RNA transcripts as template. During a first-round RT-PCR of the TCR CDR3, the HTBI primer set was used. TCRdb fed the multiplex PCR reads into MiXCR, producing one record per CDR3 protein. Of 600,000 or so distinct CDR3 sequences in the sample, around 13% were seen once. The receptor was isolated from a woman in her forties or fifties with Graves' ophthalmopathy. Material for sequencing was blood.

The CDR3 sequence is CASSLGREGQPQHF. The CDR3 DNA sequence: TGTGCCAGCAGCTTGGGCAGGGAGGGCCAGCCCCAGCATTTT. The rearrangement uses TRBV7-9 and TRBJ1-5; perhaps TRBD1 as D (5 bases). Deletions cut 3 bases from V and 7 bases from J, with 13 bases between. The CDR3 loop spans 14 amino acids. Germline loops: CDR1 SEHNR, CDR2 FQNEAQ (reference sequence).